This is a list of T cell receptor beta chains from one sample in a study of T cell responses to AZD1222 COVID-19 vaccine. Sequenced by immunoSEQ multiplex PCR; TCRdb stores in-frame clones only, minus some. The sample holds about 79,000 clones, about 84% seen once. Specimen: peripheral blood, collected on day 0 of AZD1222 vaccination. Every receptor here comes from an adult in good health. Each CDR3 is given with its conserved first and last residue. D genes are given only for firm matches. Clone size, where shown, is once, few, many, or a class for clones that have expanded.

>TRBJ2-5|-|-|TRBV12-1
CASSLQAGGQETQYF
TGTGCCAGCAGCTTACAAGCGGGAGGCCAAGAGACCCAGTACTTC
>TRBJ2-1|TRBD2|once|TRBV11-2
CASSAGLAGDHEQFF
TGTGCCAGCAGCGCCGGACTAGCGGGAGACCATGAGCAGTTCTTC
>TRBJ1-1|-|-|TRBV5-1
CASSFSTGGNTEAFF
TGCGCCAGCAGCTTTTCGACAGGTGGGAACACTGAAGCTTTCTTT
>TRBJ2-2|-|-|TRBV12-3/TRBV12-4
CASSPIYDGELFF
TGTGCCAGCAGCCCCATATATGACGGGGAGCTGTTTTTT
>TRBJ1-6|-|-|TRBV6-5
CASSAGTFNSPLHF
TGTGCCAGCAGCGCCGGGACCTTTAATTCACCCCTCCACTTT
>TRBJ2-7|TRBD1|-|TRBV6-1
CASSDPGQVNSYEQYF
TGTGCCAGCAGTGACCCGGGACAGGTAAACTCCTACGAGCAGTACTTC
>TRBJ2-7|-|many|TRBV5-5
CASSLAQAGQPRGEQYF
TGTGCCAGCAGCTTGGCCCAGGCAGGACAGCCTCGAGGCGAGCAGTACTTC
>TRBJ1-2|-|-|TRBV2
CASSDGRAPNYGYTF
TGTGCCAGCAGTGATGGGAGGGCACCTAACTATGGCTACACCTTC
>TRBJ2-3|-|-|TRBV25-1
CASSDRLSGDTQYF
TGTGCCAGCAGTGACCGCCTTTCTGGAGATACGCAGTATTTT
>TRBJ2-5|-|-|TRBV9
CASRRVVTGETQYF
TGTGCCAGCAGAAGAGTTGTGACCGGAGAGACCCAGTACTTC
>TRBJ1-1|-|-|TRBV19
CASRPRERGTEAFF
TGTGCCAGTAGGCCTCGGGAACGCGGCACTGAAGCTTTCTTT
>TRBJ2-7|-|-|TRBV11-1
CASSRTVQGYEQYF
TGTGCCAGCAGTCGCACCGTACAGGGCTACGAGCAGTACTTC
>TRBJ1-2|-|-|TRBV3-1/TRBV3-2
CASSLRGGPGYTF
TGTGCCAGCAGCCTCCGAGGAGGGCCTGGCTACACCTTC
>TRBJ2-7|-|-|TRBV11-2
CASTLGAGRSSYEQYF
TGTGCCAGCACCCTGGGGGCGGGGCGTAGCTCCTACGAGCAGTACTTC
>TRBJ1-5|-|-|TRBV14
CASSQGLGRPQHF
TGTGCCAGCAGCCAAGGTCTGGGCCGCCCCCAGCATTTT
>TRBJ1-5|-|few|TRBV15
CATSRAKGEGQPQHF
TGTGCCACCAGCAGAGCAAAGGGGGAAGGACAGCCCCAGCATTTT
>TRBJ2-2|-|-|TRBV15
CATSRVELRPELFF
TGTGCCACCAGCAGAGTGGAATTGCGGCCAGAGCTGTTTTTT
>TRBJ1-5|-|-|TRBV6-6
CASSKEGRNQPQHF
TGTGCCAGCAGTAAAGAGGGGCGCAATCAGCCCCAGCATTTT
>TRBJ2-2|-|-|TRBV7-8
CASSPAGVGTGELFF
TGTGCCAGCAGCCCCGCCGGGGTAGGGACCGGGGAGCTGTTTTTT
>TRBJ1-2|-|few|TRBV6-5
CASGEGFNYGYTF
TGTGCCAGCGGGGAGGGCTTTAACTATGGCTACACCTTC
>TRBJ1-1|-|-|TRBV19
CASSIGGGTEAFF
TGTGCCAGTTCTATCGGGGGGGGCACTGAAGCTTTCTTT
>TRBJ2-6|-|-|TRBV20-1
CSASLWANVLTF
TGCAGTGCTAGTTTGTGGGCCAACGTCCTGACTTTC
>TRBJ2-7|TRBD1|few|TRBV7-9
CASSLPRDSYEQYF
TGTGCCAGCAGCTTACCCCGGGACAGCTACGAGCAGTACTTC
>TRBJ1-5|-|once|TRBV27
CASSSPLDSQPQHF
TGTGCCAGCAGTTCACCCCTGGACAGTCAGCCCCAGCATTTT
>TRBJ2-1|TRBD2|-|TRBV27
CASTSWLAGYTYNEQFF
TGTGCCAGCACCTCCTGGCTAGCGGGATATACTTACAATGAGCAGTTCTTC
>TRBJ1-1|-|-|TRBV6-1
CASSELPHPKLTEDSPPSTEAFF
TGTGCCAGCAGTGAACTTCCACACCCGAAGTTGACCGAGGACTCCCCCCCTTCCACTGAAGCTTTCTTT
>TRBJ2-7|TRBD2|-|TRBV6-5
CASTPGGHHEQYF
TGTGCCAGCACCCCGGGGGGGCATCACGAGCAGTACTTC
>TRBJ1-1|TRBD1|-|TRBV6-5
CASRRGTANTEAFF
TGTGCCAGCAGGCGCGGGACAGCGAACACTGAAGCTTTCTTT
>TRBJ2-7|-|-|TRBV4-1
CASSQDRGATYEQYF
TGCGCCAGCAGCCAAGATAGAGGGGCAACTTACGAGCAGTACTTC
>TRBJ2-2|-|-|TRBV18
CASSPTDDTTGELFF
TGTGCCAGCTCACCGACGGACGACACAACCGGGGAGCTGTTTTTT
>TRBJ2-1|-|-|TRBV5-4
CASSSKGPLENEQFF
TGTGCCAGCAGCTCAAAGGGGCCCTTGGAGAATGAGCAGTTCTTC
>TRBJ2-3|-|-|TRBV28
CASRAGAGTDTQYF
TGTGCCAGCCGGGCCGGGGCCGGCACAGATACGCAGTATTTT
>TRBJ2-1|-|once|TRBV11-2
CASSDNNEQFF
TGTGCCAGCAGCGATAACAATGAGCAGTTCTTC
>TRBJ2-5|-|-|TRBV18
CASSPQETQYF
TGTGCCAGCTCACCACAGGAGACCCAGTACTTC
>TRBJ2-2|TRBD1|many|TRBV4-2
CASGGQAGELFF
TGTGCCAGCGGGGGACAGGCCGGGGAGCTGTTTTTT
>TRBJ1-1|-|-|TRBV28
CASSEMNTEAFF
TGTGCCAGCAGCGAAATGAACACTGAAGCTTTCTTT
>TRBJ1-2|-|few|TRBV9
CASSALSKRDFLGGYTF
TGTGCCAGCAGCGCGTTATCAAAGAGGGATTTCTTGGGTGGCTACACCTTC
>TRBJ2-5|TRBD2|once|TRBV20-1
CSASSSGRDGETQYF
TGCAGTGCTAGTTCTAGCGGGAGGGATGGTGAGACCCAGTACTTC
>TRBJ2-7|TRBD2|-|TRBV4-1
CASSQTRLAGGNYEQYF
TGCGCCAGCAGCCAGACCAGACTAGCGGGGGGGAACTACGAGCAGTACTTC
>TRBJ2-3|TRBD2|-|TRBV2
CASRQEIAGADTQYF
TGTGCCAGCAGGCAAGAAATAGCGGGAGCAGATACGCAGTATTTT